Listed here are 26 T cell receptor delta chains from one sample, sequenced in a study of DNA immune sequencing with unique molecular identifiers. Genomic DNA underwent 32-plex PCR targeting all 8 TRDV and 4 TRDJ genes. The library had 12-nucleotide UMIs introduced over 3 barcoding cycles, then a second adapter PCR. TCRdb re-processed the multiplex PCR reads using CATT. The sample yields several thousand delta-chain clones, 11% seen once. The material sequenced was gamma-delta T cells enriched from blood buffy coat, or unenriched PBMCs (not recorded which). The receptors come from a human donor in good health.

A few counts support this clone. The TCRdb protein comes from a much larger clone and disagrees with this DNA's translation at residue 12, likely due to a read error; the protein given here is derived from the DNA. The genes are TRDV2 and TRDJ1; 9 nucleotides agree with TRDD3. Germline CDR1 reads GEAIGNYY; CDR2 reads EKD. After removal of 3 bases from V and 4 bases from J, the junction contained 14 bases not matched to a gene. The CDR3 has 17 residues. For the CDR3, the DNA is TGTGCCTGTGACGGCGTTACTGGGGGACCAGAGTGCGATAAACTCATCTTT. Its protein product is CACDGVTGGPECDKLIF.

With regard to this clone: TCRdb has a much larger clone's protein, which differs at residue 12 from the translation of this DNA, likely because of a read error; what is shown is the protein translated from the DNA. Other DNA variants within this sample encode the same CDR3. V usage is TRDV2 and J usage is TRDJ3; D is unclear. CDR3 size: 19 residues. Per germline, CDR1 GEAIGNYY and CDR2 EKD. The CDR3 DNA sequence: TGTGCCTGTGACCAAATCAAGGAGGAGCCCTCCCGGGACACCCGACAGATGTTTTTC. As protein: CACDQIKEEPSRDTRQMFF.

This clone turned up a few times. This chain connects TRDV1 to TRDJ1; no definite D call. The CDR3 consists of 15 residues. The V gene's germline CDR1 is TSWWSYY and CDR2 QGS. V was shortened by 0 bases and J by 1 base, with 9 bases between the two germline ends. The CDR3 protein is CALGELVGPTDKLIF. CDR3 sequence (DNA): TGTGCTCTTGGGGAACTAGTTGGGCCCACCGATAAACTCATCTTT.

This clone occurred many times. V is TRAV29/DV5 and J is TRDJ1, with D possibly being TRDD3 (6 bases). TCRdb carries no J gene annotation; the J gene was assigned here by matching the DNA with germline. The germline CDR1 and CDR2 sequences are NSMFDY and ISSIKDK. The V end lost 0 bases, the J end lost 2 bases, and 29 bases lay between the germline ends. This CDR3 has 20 amino acids. As DNA, the CDR3 is TGTGCAGCAAGCGCGGTCGTCCGACCCCAGCGGAGAGGGGATACCGATAAACTCATCTTT. Amino acids: CAASAVVRPQRRGDTDKLIF.

For this clone: A far larger clone differs by one base, so this is likely a read error. V and J are TRDV1 and TRDJ1; the match to TRDD3 covers 13 bases. The J gene comes from matching the DNA to germline here; TCRdb lacks it. CDR3 length: 26 amino acids. Trimming removed 0 bases from V and 2 bases from J; junction bases left unmatched: 30. Germline assignment: CDR1 TSWWSYY and CDR2 QGS. CDR3 DNA sequence: TGTGCTCTTGGGGAACTAGTTGAACCACCTCGGTACTGGGGGATACGCAGAGTGGGGTGGACCGATAAACTCATCTTT. Translating it yields CALGELVEPPRYWGIRRVGWTDKLIF.

On this clone: A read error likely explains this, since a far larger clone differs by one base. This rearrangement joins TRDV1 to TRDJ1, with TRDD3 matching over 11 bases. The J gene, missing from TCRdb, was assigned here through DNA to germline matching. This CDR3 is built from 26 residues. Germline CDR1 is TSWWSYY and CDR2 is QGS. CDR3 nucleotide sequence: TGTGCTCGTGGGGAACCCCATTTCCTACCTTTACTGGGGGATAGTGGGGTGGCAGGGGGCACCGATAAACTCATCTTT. It yields the protein CARGEPHFLPLLGDSGVAGGTDKLIF.

This clone turned up a few times. TCRdb records a much larger clone's protein for this DNA, with a difference at residue 10 that likely arises from a read error; the protein given is the translation of the DNA. The J gene is TRDJ2, the V gene TRDV2, with 9 bases fitting TRDD3. This CDR3 contains 19 residues. Losses at the gene ends were 4 bases for V and 4 bases for J; bases not matched to a gene: 18. The germline V gene encodes CDR1 GEAIGNYY and CDR2 EKD. For the CDR3, the DNA is TGTGCCTGTGATCAACTTGGCGGTACTAGGGGATACGCGACAGCACAACTCTTCTTT. Residues: CACDQLGGTRGYATAQLFF.

This clone was counted between two and nine times. The protein held in TCRdb is that of a much larger clone and does not match this DNA's translation at residue 11, likely because of a read error; the protein shown is translated from the DNA. The rearrangement links TRDV2 to TRDJ1; 8 nucleotides align to TRDD3. J lost 0 bases, V lost 3 bases, and 11 bases had no gene match. The CDR3 runs to 17 residues. Germline V gene sequence: CDR1 GEAIGNYY, CDR2 EKD. This CDR3 reads CACDSLGEGTHTDKLIF. Written as DNA, the CDR3 is TGTGCCTGTGACTCGCTGGGGGAAGGGACGCACACCGATAAACTCATCTTT.

This clone was found many times. In nucleotides, the CDR3 is TGTGCCTGTGACACGTATTTTACTGGGGGATACGCTTCCACCGATAAACTCATCTTT. Translated, it gives CACDTYFTGGYASTDKLIF. The J gene is TRDJ1, the V gene TRDV2; the match to TRDD3 covers 13 bases. Germline trimming cut 1 base from V and 1 base from J; bases unmatched to any gene: 11. CDR1 GEAIGNYY and CDR2 EKD come from the germline V gene. The CDR3 is made up of 19 amino acids.

The count of this clone is one. The chain uses TRDV1 and TRDJ1, with TRDD3 identical over 9 bases. No J gene is reported in TCRdb; it was inferred here by comparing the DNA with germline. V shed 1 base, J shed 0 bases, and the junction held 21 bases outside the gene matches. Germline V lookup: CDR1 TSWWSYY, CDR2 QGS. This CDR3 comprises 22 residues. Here the CDR3 reads CALGEPLSWGIEVGWNTDKLIF. CDR3 bases: TGTGCTCTTGGGGAACCCCTATCTTGGGGGATAGAGGTAGGTTGGAACACCGATAAACTCATCTTT.

This clone was recorded a few times. TCRdb pairs this DNA with a much larger clone's protein that differs at residue 8, likely a read error; the protein shown was translated from the DNA. This rearrangement joins TRDV2 to TRDJ3; 8 positions match TRDD3. The germline V gene has CDR1 GEAIGNYY and CDR2 EKD. V trimming: 2 bases; J trimming: 0 bases; junction bases outside the gene matches: 11. The CDR3 sequence is 20 residues long. CDR3 residues: CACDKVLRDTRSWDTRQMFF. For the CDR3, the DNA is TGTGCCTGTGACAAAGTACTGCGGGATACGCGCTCCTGGGACACCCGACAGATGTTTTTC.

This clone was observed at least ten times. The J gene is TRDJ1, the V gene TRDV2; 13 positions match TRDD3. CDR3 size: 20 residues. CDR1 and CDR2 from the germline V gene are GEAIGNYY and EKD. The trim removed 0 bases at V and 2 bases at J, leaving 14 bases unmatched. CDR3 amino acids: CACDTKVLGDTRFGTDKLIF. The CDR3 nucleotides are TGTGCCTGTGACACCAAGGTACTGGGGGATACGCGTTTCGGAACCGATAAACTCATCTTT.

Concerning this clone: A much larger clone differs from this one at a single base, so this may be a read error. V and J are TRDV1 and TRDJ1, with D possibly being TRDD3 (5 bases). TCRdb leaves out the J gene; it was filled in here by matching the DNA to germline. The CDR3 is 21 residues long. Germline CDR1 reads TSWWSYY; CDR2 reads QGS. CDR3 sequence (DNA): TGTGCTTTTGGGGAACTGACCCCCTCCAGGGTGGGTCTACTGGTGAGCGATAAACTCATCTTT. Residues: CAFGELTPSRVGLLVSDKLIF.

This clone turned up a few times. The V gene is TRAV29/DV5, the J gene TRDJ1; 10 bases agree with TRDD3. No J segment appears in TCRdb, so it was assigned here by matching the sequence to germline. With V trimmed by 1 base and J by 6 bases, 21 bases remained unmatched. CDR3 size: 19 residues. Per the germline V gene, CDR1 is NSMFDY and CDR2 is ISSIKDK. For the CDR3, the DNA is TGTGCAGCAAGCACGGGGGGCTTTCGGATCGGGGGATACGTACATAAACTCATCTTT. As protein: CAASTGGFRIGGYVHKLIF.

This clone was recorded at least ten times. This chain uses TRAV38-2/DV8 with TRDJ1; possible D gene TRDD3, 6 bases. The CDR3 length is 16 residues. The ends were cut back, 5 bases at V and 0 bases at J, with 17 bases in the middle. Germline V gene data show CDR1 as TSESDYY and CDR2 as QEAYKQQN. The CDR3, as DNA: TGTGCTTATAGCCCCTGGTGGGGATCCTACACCGATAAACTCATCTTT. Translating it yields CAYSPWWGSYTDKLIF.

V gene TRDV1 combines with J gene TRDJ1; TRDD3 matches at 9 bases. V shed 2 bases, J shed 4 bases, and the junction held 26 bases outside the gene matches. From germline, CDR1 is TSWWSYY and CDR2 QGS. The length of the CDR3 is 22 residues. CDR3 sequence: CALGEGPSYSRVLGDSRDKLIF. The DNA for the CDR3 is TGTGCTCTTGGGGAAGGGCCCTCCTACAGTCGAGTACTGGGGGACTCCCGCGATAAACTCATCTTT.

This clone has a handful of counts. TCRdb records a much larger clone's protein for this DNA, with a difference at residue 9 that likely arises from a read error; the protein given is the translation of the DNA. The chain joins TRDV2 to TRDJ1; 8 bases map to TRDD3. Germline values: CDR1 GEAIGNYY, CDR2 EKD. V lost 1 base, J lost 3 bases, and 9 bases stayed unmatched. The CDR3 is 16 residues long. CDR3 in amino acids: CACDTLLGAFPDKLIF. In nucleotides, the CDR3 is TGTGCCTGTGACACACTACTGGGGGCCTTCCCCGATAAACTCATCTTT.

The sample holds a few counts of this clone. This DNA's translation differs at residue 3 from TCRdb's protein, which comes from a much larger clone; a read error is likely, and the protein shown is translated from the DNA. This chain connects TRDV2 to TRDJ1; 9 bases agree with TRDD3. CDR3 length: 17 residues. The germline gives CDR1 GEAIGNYY, CDR2 EKD. This CDR3 is CARDTVRGYGNTDKLIF. CDR3 bases: TGTGCCCGTGACACCGTGCGGGGATACGGTAACACCGATAAACTCATCTTT.

A note on this clone: TCRdb's protein, taken from a much larger clone, differs from this DNA's translation at residue 6, likely owing to a read error; the protein displayed comes from the DNA. The J gene is TRDJ1, the V gene TRDV2, with 9 nucleotides matching TRDD3. V lost 4 bases, J lost 0 bases, and 20 bases stayed unmatched. Germline CDR1 and CDR2: GEAIGNYY and EKD. The CDR3 has 20 residues. CDR3 in amino acids: CACDNFGTGGYRTYTDKLIF. DNA of the CDR3: TGTGCCTGTGATAACTTTGGTACGGGGGGATACCGTACTTACACCGATAAACTCATCTTT.

This clone is medium-sized (0.01 to 0.1%). Other nucleotide sequences from this sample produce the same CDR3. The V call is TRDV3, the J call TRDJ1; 8 bases match TRDD2. In germline, CDR1 is TVYSNPD, CDR2 GDNSRS (reference sequence). The CDR3 length is 18 residues. Trimming at V came to 1 base and at J to 5 bases, leaving 21 bases not matched to a gene. CDR3 amino acids: CAFKASYILWGKEDKLIF. In DNA form, the CDR3 reads TGTGCCTTTAAAGCTTCCTACATCTTGTGGGGCAAGGAGGATAAACTCATCTTT.

In its sample, this clone was seen a few times. A far bigger clonotype differs at one base, so this is likely a read error. The same CDR3 arises from other DNA sequences in this sample as well. The chain combines TRDV2 with TRDJ1, with no clear D. Germline lookup yields CDR1 GEAIGNYY and CDR2 EKD. This CDR3 comprises 14 residues. The CDR3 is CACDSVENTDKLIF. The CDR3 DNA reads TGCGCCTGTGATTCGGTAGAGAACACCGATAAACTCATCTTT.

This clone has just a few counts. The protein held in TCRdb is that of a much larger clone and does not match this DNA's translation at residue 7, likely because of a read error; the protein shown is translated from the DNA. The chain combines TRDV2 with TRDJ1; D is ambiguous. Germline V gene sequence: CDR1 GEAIGNYY, CDR2 EKD. The V gene lost 3 bases and the J gene lost 0 bases, with 13 bases spanning the gap. This CDR3 is 15 amino acids long. The CDR3: CACDLLRTDTDKLIF. As DNA, the CDR3 is TGTGCCTGTGACCTACTGAGGACAGACACCGATAAACTCATCTTT.

This clone has a handful of counts. TCRdb's listed protein matches a much larger clone and diverges from this DNA's translation at residue 14, likely through a read error; the protein shown comes from the DNA. The chain combines TRDV2 with TRDJ1; 7 bases map to TRDD3. The germline CDR1 and CDR2 sequences are GEAIGNYY and EKD. This CDR3 has 17 residues. In nucleotides, the CDR3 is TGTGCCTGTGACTCCCTCCTGGGGGCTCCCAACACCGATATACTCATCTTT. Translating it yields CACDSLLGAPNTDILIF.

By share, this clone ranks as large. This specimen includes other DNA sequences encoding the same CDR3. The V and J genes are TRDV2 and TRDJ1, with TRDD3 matching over 7 bases. The CDR3 spans 18 residues. The V segment lost 3 bases and the J segment 1 base; nucleotides outside the gene matches: 16. The germline gives CDR1 GEAIGNYY, CDR2 EKD. The CDR3 region is CACDPLMGETAGTDKLIF. CDR3 bases: TGTGCCTGTGACCCCCTAATGGGGGAAACCGCGGGCACCGATAAACTCATCTTT.

With regard to this clone: The protein given by TCRdb reflects a much larger clone and differs at residue 5 from this DNA's translation, likely from a read error; the protein shown is the DNA's translation. The J gene is TRDJ1, the V gene TRDV2; D is uncertain. The germline CDR1 and CDR2 sequences are GEAIGNYY and EKD. The CDR3 runs 16 residues. V lost 3 bases and J lost 0, with 16 bases in between. The CDR3 nucleotides read TGTGCCTGTGACCGGTCCGATCGGAAGTACACCGATAAACTCATCTTT. Amino acids: CACDRSDRKYTDKLIF.

About this clone itself: The likely explanation is a read error, given a far larger clone one base away. Other DNA variants within this sample encode the same CDR3. V and J are TRDV2 and TRDJ1, with 11 bases lining up with TRDD3. The CDR3 is 17 residues long. Per the germline V gene, CDR1 is GEAIGNYY and CDR2 is EKD. The CDR3 loop is CACDTVGGYAGTDKLIF. The CDR3 DNA reads TGTGCCTGTGACACCGTTGGGGGATACGCTGGGACCGATAAACTGATCTTT.